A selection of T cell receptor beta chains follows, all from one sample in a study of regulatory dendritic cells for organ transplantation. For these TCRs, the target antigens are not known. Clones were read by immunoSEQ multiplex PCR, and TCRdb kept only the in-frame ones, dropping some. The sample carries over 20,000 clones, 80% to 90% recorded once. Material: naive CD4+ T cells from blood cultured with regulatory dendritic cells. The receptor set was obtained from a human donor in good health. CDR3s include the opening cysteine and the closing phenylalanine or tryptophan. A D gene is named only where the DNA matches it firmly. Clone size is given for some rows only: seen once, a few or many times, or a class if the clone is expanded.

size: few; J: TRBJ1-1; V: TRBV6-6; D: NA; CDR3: CASSYSGKNTEAFF; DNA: TGTGCCAGCAGTTACTCGGGGAAGAACACTGAAGCTTTCTTT
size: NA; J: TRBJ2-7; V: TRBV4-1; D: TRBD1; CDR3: CASSERDRGGYEQYF; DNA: TGCGCCAGCAGTGAACGGGACAGGGGGGGGTACGAGCAGTACTTC
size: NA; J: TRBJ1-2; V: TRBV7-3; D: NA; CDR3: CASSLAGQPTNYGYTF; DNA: TGTGCCAGCAGCTTAGCTGGACAGCCTACTAACTATGGCTACACCTTC
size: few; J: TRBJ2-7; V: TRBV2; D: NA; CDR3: CASSVGSAKQYF; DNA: TGTGCCAGCAGTGTCGGGAGTGCCAAGCAGTACTTC
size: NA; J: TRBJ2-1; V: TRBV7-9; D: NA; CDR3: CASSSLDGSSYNEQFF; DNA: TGTGCCAGCAGCTCCCTCGACGGGAGCTCCTACAATGAGCAGTTCTTC
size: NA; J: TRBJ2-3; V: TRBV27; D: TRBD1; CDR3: CASSLDRTSGLGTQYF; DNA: TGTGCCAGCAGTCTGGACAGGACATCGGGGTTGGGTACGCAGTATTTT
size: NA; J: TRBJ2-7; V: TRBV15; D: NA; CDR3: CATSRAGMAYEQYF; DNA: TGTGCCACCAGCAGAGCGGGGATGGCCTACGAGCAGTACTTC
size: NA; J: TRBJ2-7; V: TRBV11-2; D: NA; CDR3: CASSLGSYEQYF; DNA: TGTGCCAGCAGCTTAGGTAGCTACGAGCAGTACTTC
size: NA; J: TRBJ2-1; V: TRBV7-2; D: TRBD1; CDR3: CASSTRGDRGEQFF; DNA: TGTGCCAGCAGCACGAGGGGGGACAGGGGTGAGCAGTTCTTC
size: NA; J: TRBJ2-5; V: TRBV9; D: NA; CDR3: CASSAPGVREQETQYF; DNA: TGTGCCAGCAGCGCTCCCGGCGTAAGGGAACAAGAGACCCAGTACTTC
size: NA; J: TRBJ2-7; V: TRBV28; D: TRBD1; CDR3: CASSQAGTGYHEQYF; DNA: TGTGCCAGCAGTCAGGCCGGGACAGGGTACCACGAGCAGTACTTC
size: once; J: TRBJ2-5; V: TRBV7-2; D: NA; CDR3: CASSLGDYQETQYF; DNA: TGTGCCAGCAGCTTAGGGGACTACCAAGAGACCCAGTACTTC
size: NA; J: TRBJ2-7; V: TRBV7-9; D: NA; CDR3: CASSSVQGEGQYF; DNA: TGTGCCAGCAGCTCGGTACAGGGAGAGGGGCAGTACTTC
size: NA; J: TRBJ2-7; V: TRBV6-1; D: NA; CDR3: CASMRSPYEQYF; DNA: TGTGCCAGCATGCGCAGTCCCTACGAGCAGTACTTC
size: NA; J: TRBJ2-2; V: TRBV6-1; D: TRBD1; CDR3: CASSAGRGYRWAGELFF; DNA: TGTGCCAGCAGTGCGGGCAGGGGGTATCGATGGGCCGGGGAGCTGTTTTTT
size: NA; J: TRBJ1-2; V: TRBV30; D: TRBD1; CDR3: CAWSVRLTGNYGYTF; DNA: TGTGCCTGGAGTGTACGTTTGACAGGGAACTATGGCTACACCTTC
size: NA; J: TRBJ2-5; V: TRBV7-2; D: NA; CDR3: CASSSEETQYF; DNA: TGTGCCAGCAGCTCGGAAGAGACCCAGTACTTC
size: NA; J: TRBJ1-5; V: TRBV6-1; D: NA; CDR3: CASSGNRDQPQHF; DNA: TGTGCCAGCAGCGGAAACAGGGATCAGCCCCAGCATTTT
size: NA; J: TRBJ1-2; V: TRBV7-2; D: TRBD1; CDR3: CASSLGRGLNGYTF; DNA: TGTGCCAGCAGCTTGGGCAGGGGGCTTAATGGCTACACCTTC
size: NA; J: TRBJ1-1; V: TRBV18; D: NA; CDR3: CASSWAGNTEAFF; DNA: TGTGCCAGCTCATGGGCTGGCAACACTGAAGCTTTCTTT
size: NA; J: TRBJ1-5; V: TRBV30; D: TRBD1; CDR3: CAWRGQGSNQPQHF; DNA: TGTGCCTGGAGGGGACAGGGGAGCAATCAGCCCCAGCATTTT
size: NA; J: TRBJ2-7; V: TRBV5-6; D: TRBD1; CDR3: CASSFGTGYSYEQYF; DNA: TGTGCCAGCAGCTTCGGGACAGGGTACTCCTACGAGCAGTACTTC
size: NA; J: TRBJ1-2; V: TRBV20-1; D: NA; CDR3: CSAIDNYGYTF; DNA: TGCAGTGCTATTGATAACTATGGCTACACCTTC
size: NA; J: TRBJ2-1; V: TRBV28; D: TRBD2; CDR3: CASSLAGGTFNEQFF; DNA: TGTGCCAGCAGTCTAGCGGGAGGAACTTTCAACGAGCAGTTCTTC
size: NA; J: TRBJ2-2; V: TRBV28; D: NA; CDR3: CASSLLAGELFF; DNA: TGTGCCAGCAGTTTACTCGCCGGGGAGCTGTTTTTT
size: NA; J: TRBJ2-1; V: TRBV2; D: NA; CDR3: CASSGSRAVNEQFF; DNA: TGTGCCAGCAGTGGGAGTCGAGCGGTAAATGAGCAGTTCTTC
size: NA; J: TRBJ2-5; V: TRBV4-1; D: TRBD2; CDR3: CASSRPGTSQETQYF; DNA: TGCGCCAGCAGCCGGCCTGGGACTAGCCAAGAGACCCAGTACTTC
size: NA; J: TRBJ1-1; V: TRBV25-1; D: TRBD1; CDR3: CASSGTGVNTEAFF; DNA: TGTGCCAGCAGTGGGACAGGGGTCAACACTGAAGCTTTCTTT
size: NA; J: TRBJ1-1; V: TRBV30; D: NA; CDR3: CAWSVSHTEAFF; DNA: TGTGCCTGGAGTGTATCCCACACTGAAGCTTTCTTT
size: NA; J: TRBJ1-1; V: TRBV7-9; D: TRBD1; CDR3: CASSSPGQGLTEAFF; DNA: TGTGCCAGCAGCTCACCGGGACAGGGGCTCACTGAAGCTTTCTTT
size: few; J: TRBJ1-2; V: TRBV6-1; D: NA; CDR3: CASSARGLNYGYTF; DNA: TGTGCCAGCAGCGCGAGGGGACTGAACTATGGCTACACCTTC
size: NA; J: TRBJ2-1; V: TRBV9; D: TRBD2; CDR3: CASSVATSGTLGQFF; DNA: TGTGCCAGCAGCGTAGCAACTAGCGGGACTCTAGGGCAGTTCTTC
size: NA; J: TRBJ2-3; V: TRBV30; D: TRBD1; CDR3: CAWSVKGTGSTDTQYF; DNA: TGTGCCTGGAGTGTAAAAGGGACAGGGAGCACAGATACGCAGTATTTT
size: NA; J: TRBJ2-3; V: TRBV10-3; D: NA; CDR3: CAISDRRGKSGAYTQYF; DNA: TGTGCCATCAGTGATAGGAGGGGGAAAAGCGGTGCATATACGCAGTATTTT
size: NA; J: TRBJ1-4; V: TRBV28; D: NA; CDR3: CASSFSTPFGKLFF; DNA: TGTGCCAGCAGTTTCTCAACCCCTTTCGGTAAACTGTTTTTT
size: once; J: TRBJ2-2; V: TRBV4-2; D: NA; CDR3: CASSQGRTTGELFF; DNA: TGTGCCAGCAGCCAAGGACGGACCACCGGGGAGCTGTTTTTT
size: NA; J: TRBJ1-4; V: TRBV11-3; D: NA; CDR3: CATLTKVKLFF; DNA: TGTGCCACCCTCACAAAGGTGAAACTGTTTTTT
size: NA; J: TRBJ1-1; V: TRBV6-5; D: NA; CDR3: CASSYSRGSTEAFF; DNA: TGTGCCAGCAGTTACTCACGAGGGAGCACTGAAGCTTTCTTT
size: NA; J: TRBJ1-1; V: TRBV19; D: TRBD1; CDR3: CASSISHHRQGFSEAFF; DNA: TGTGCCAGTAGTATCTCCCACCATAGACAGGGATTCTCTGAAGCTTTCTTT
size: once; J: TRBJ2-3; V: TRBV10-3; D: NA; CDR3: CAITSSGGRTDTQYF; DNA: TGTGCCATCACGTCCTCCGGGGGCCGCACAGATACGCAGTATTTT
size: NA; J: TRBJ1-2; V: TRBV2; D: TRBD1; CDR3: CASRGTASLFANYGYTF; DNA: TGTGCCAGCAGGGGGACAGCCTCCCTTTTTGCTAACTATGGCTACACCTTC
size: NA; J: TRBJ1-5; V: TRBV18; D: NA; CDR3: CASSPQGPSSNQPQHF; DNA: TGTGCCAGCTCACCACAGGGGCCATCGAGCAATCAGCCCCAGCATTTT
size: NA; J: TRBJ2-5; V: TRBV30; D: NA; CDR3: CAWRADIFQETQYF; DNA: TGTGCCTGGAGGGCGGACATTTTCCAAGAGACCCAGTACTTC
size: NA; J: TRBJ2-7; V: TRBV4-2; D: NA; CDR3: CASSPTGGSYEQYF; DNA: TGTGCCAGCAGCCCCACAGGAGGGTCCTACGAGCAGTACTTC
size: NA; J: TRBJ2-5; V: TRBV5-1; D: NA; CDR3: CASSLGRVETQYF; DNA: TGCGCCAGCAGCTTGGGAAGAGTGGAGACCCAGTACTTC
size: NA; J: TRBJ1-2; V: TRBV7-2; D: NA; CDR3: CASSLGGNSNYGYTF; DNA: TGTGCCAGCAGCTTAGGTGGTAACAGCAACTATGGCTACACCTTC
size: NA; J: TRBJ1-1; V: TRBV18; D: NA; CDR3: CASSPPLQDTEAFF; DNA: TGTGCCAGCTCACCACCGTTACAAGACACTGAAGCTTTCTTT
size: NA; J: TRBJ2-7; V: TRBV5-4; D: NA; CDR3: CASNLPGGEQYF; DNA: TGTGCCAGCAACTTACCTGGCGGCGAGCAGTACTTC
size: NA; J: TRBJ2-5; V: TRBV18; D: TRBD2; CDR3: CASSTGLAETQYF; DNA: TGTGCCAGCTCAACGGGACTAGCGGAGACCCAGTACTTC